These 29 T cell receptor beta chains share one sample of origin, sequenced in a study of blood T cells in healthy people across ages. The authors ran a second PCR of roughly 6 to 12 cycles using a sample-barcoded 5' primer and a J-beta primer mix. TCRdb called the 5' RACE reads again in MiXCR, with one record for every CDR3 protein. The table includes about 650,000 distinct CDR3 sequences, approximately 29% detected once. Sample: blood. These receptors came from a woman aged 80 or over in good health.

This clonotype was detected many times. The genes are TRBV7-9 and TRBJ2-5, with D perhaps TRBD2 (6 bases). The CDR3 is 13 residues long. Between the trimmed V and J ends, which lost 3 bases and 5 bases, there was a span of 10 bases. Germline lookup yields CDR1 SEHNR and CDR2 FQNEAQ (reference sequence). The CDR3 region has the DNA TGTGCCAGCAGCTTCCCACGGGGGGAGACCCAGTACTTC. It encodes CASSFPRGETQYF.

This clonotype was picked up many times. V and J are TRBV5-5 and TRBJ2-1; 10 bases are shared with TRBD1. Germline V CDR1 and CDR2: SGHKS, YYEKEE (reference sequence). This CDR3 spans 15 amino acids. V trimming: 6 bases; J trimming: 5 bases; junction bases outside the gene matches: 8. In DNA form, the CDR3 reads TGTGCCAGCACCTCCAGGGACAGGGGCCACAATGAGCAGTTCTTC. As protein: CASTSRDRGHNEQFF.

This clonotype was picked up many times. A single base separates this from a much larger clone, so it may be a read error. The chain recombines TRBV20-1 with TRBJ2-5; D is perhaps TRBD2 (7 bases). V shed 1 base and J shed 5 bases, with 17 bases lying between them. Germline V gene lookup returns CDR1 DFQATT and CDR2 SNEGSKA (reference sequence). The CDR3 runs 15 residues. CDR3 sequence (DNA): TGCAGTGCTAGAGCTCCGAGGGGGGGCGGTGAGACCCAGTACTTC. Translation: CSARAPRGGGETQYF.

This chain connects TRBV6-6 to TRBJ2-3; 7 nucleotides match TRBD1. Germline CDR1 reads MNHNY; CDR2 reads SVGAGI (reference sequence). The CDR3 contains 14 residues. J was trimmed by 6 bases and V by 4 bases; bases with no gene match: 7. Here the CDR3 DNA reads TGTGCCAGCAGTTGGGGCAGGGGGACGGATACGCAGTATTTT. It yields the protein CASSWGRGTDTQYF.

Comment on this clonotype: This could be a read error, since a much larger clone is one nucleotide away. The chain links TRBV11-2 to TRBJ2-1; D is perhaps TRBD1 (6 bases). Trimming cost V 5 bases and J 6 bases, with 11 bases left between them. Germline CDR1 and CDR2: SGHAT and FQNNGV. The CDR3 is made up of 13 amino acids. CDR3 sequence reads: CASSVTGSNEQFF. DNA for the CDR3: TGTGCCAGCAGCGTGACAGGCAGCAATGAGCAGTTCTTC.

This clonotype was counted many times. The chain carries TRBV18 and TRBJ2-7; D ambiguous. Trimming shortened V by 6 bases and J by 7 bases, and 19 bases separated the two germline ends. Germline V gene data show CDR1 as KGHSH and CDR2 as LQKENI. This CDR3 spans 14 amino acids. The chain's CDR3 is CASSPRNDFGEQYF. CDR3 in DNA: TGTGCCAGCTCCCCCAGGAACGACTTCGGGGAGCAGTACTTC.

The V gene is TRBV29-1, the J gene TRBJ2-4, with 7 bases aligning to TRBD1. The CDR3 extends over 15 amino acids. Trimming at V came to 6 bases and at J to 0 bases, leaving 8 bases not matched to a gene. From germline, CDR1 is SQVTM and CDR2 ANQGSEA. CDR3 amino acids: CSVETGNGAKNIQYF. The DNA of the CDR3 is TGCAGCGTGGAGACAGGGAATGGAGCCAAAAACATTCAGTACTTC.

This rearrangement joins TRBV7-9 to TRBJ1-1; tentatively, D is TRBD1 (6 bases). CDR1 SEHNR and CDR2 FQNEAQ come from the germline V gene (reference sequence). This CDR3 is built from 13 residues. V was pared by 4 bases and J by 7 bases, with 13 bases between. CDR3 DNA: TGTGCCAGCAGCTCTGGCAGGGGCGGTGAAGCTTTCTTT. It yields the protein CASSSGRGGEAFF.

The V call is TRBV29-1, the J call TRBJ2-4; D is uncertain. The end of the DNA fits TRBJ2-7 better, so the J call may be wrong. Germline lookup yields CDR1 SQVTM and CDR2 ANQGSEA. There are 10 residues in the CDR3. CDR3: CSVVIYEQYF. CDR3 sequence (DNA): TGCAGCGTCGTTATCTACGAGCAGTACTTC.

The V gene is TRBV5-1, the J gene TRBJ1-2; 7 nucleotides align to TRBD1. The CDR3 length is 15 residues. The trim removed 1 base at V and 8 bases at J, leaving 11 bases unmatched. Germline-derived CDR1 and CDR2 are SGHRS and YFSETQ. DNA of the CDR3: TGCGCCAGCAGCTTGAGGCGGGACAGTTCGGAGGGCTACACCTTC. It encodes CASSLRRDSSEGYTF.

This clonotype came up a few times. This could be a read error, since a much larger clone is one nucleotide away. The rearrangement links TRBV5-1 to TRBJ2-1; 12 bases fit TRBD1. The ends lost 4 bases at V and 9 bases at J; junction bases unmatched: 11. The CDR3 extends over 16 amino acids. Germline CDR1 reads SGHRS; CDR2 reads YFSETQ. For the CDR3, the DNA is TGCGCCAGCAGCCTCCAACGCGGGACAGGGGGCAGTGAGCAGTTCTTC. Amino acids: CASSLQRGTGGSEQFF. Complete variable domain (other parts from reference TRBV5-1 and TRBJ2-1): KAGVTQTPRYLIKTRGQQVTLSCSPISGHRSVSWYQQTPGQGLQFLFEYFSETQRNKGNFPGRFSGRQFSNSRSEMNVSTLELGDSALYLCASSLQRGTGGSEQFFGPGTRLTVL.

V is TRBV5-4 and J is TRBJ1-2, with D tentatively TRBD1 (6 bases). This CDR3 region has 15 residues. Germline V gives CDR1 SGHNT, CDR2 YYREEE (reference sequence). Trimming removed 4 bases at V and 4 bases at J, with 17 bases between. The CDR3 DNA reads TGTGCCAGCAGCCCACCAGGGGATCCGGGCTATGGCTACACCTTC. This codes for CASSPPGDPGYGYTF.

This clonotype came up many times. The CDR3 is CSARRRAGQNSPLHF. CDR3 in DNA: TGCAGTGCTCGTAGGCGTGCAGGGCAGAATTCACCCCTCCACTTT. This chain links TRBV20-1 with TRBJ1-6; perhaps TRBD1 as D (5 bases). CDR3 length: 15 amino acids. Between the trimmed V and J ends, which lost 5 bases and 7 bases, there was a span of 18 bases. Germline assignment: CDR1 DFQATT and CDR2 SNEGSKA (reference sequence).

Many counts were recorded for this clonotype. The chain recombines TRBV5-1 with TRBJ2-7; 7 bases line up with TRBD1. CDR3 length equals 16 residues. V lost 3 bases and J lost 0; bases outside the gene matches: 9. The V gene's germline CDR1 is SGHRS and CDR2 YFSETQ. The CDR3 coding sequence is TGCGCCAGCAGCTGGCATGGGACAGTACCCTCCTACGAGCAGTACTTC. Protein sequence: CASSWHGTVPSYEQYF. The whole variable domain, remainder taken from reference TRBV5-1 and TRBJ2-7, is KAGVTQTPRYLIKTRGQQVTLSCSPISGHRSVSWYQQTPGQGLQFLFEYFSETQRNKGNFPGRFSGRQFSNSRSEMNVSTLELGDSALYLCASSWHGTVPSYEQYFGPGTRLTVT.

This clonotype turned up a few times. The chain links TRBV19 to TRBJ1-3, with D unclear. The ends were cut back, 6 bases at V and 0 bases at J, with 18 bases in the middle. Germline loops: CDR1 LNHDA, CDR2 SQIVND (reference sequence). This CDR3 spans 17 amino acids. CDR3 nucleotides: TGTGCCAGTAGCCCCCTACAGTCTATCAGCTCTGGAAACACCATATATTTT. Protein sequence: CASSPLQSISSGNTIYF.

In this sample, this clonotype turned up many times. CDR3 DNA sequence: TGTGCCAGCAGTGAAGACAGCGGAGGGTACGGTGAGCAGTTCTTC. Translating it yields CASSEDSGGYGEQFF. The chain recombines TRBV2 with TRBJ2-1, with D perhaps matching TRBD2 (6 bases). This CDR3 has 15 amino acids. V gave up 1 base and J gave up 9 bases, with 16 bases separating them. Germline CDR1 reads SNHLY; CDR2 reads FYNNEI.

This clonotype was recorded at least ten times. This sequence joins TRBV5-6 and TRBJ2-3, with 9 bases matching TRBD1. Germline assignment: CDR1 SGHDT and CDR2 YYEEEE. The V and J ends lost 4 bases and 6 bases, in that order; junction bases with no gene match: 6. The CDR3 contains 14 residues. CDR3 in amino acids: CASSTQGAPDTQYF. Here the CDR3 DNA reads TGTGCCAGCAGCACACAGGGGGCCCCCGATACGCAGTATTTT.

This clonotype was seen more than once but under ten times. The chain combines TRBV12-3 or TRBV12-4 with TRBJ2-2; TRBD2 matches at 15 bases. This CDR3 comprises 18 residues. Trimming removed 6 bases from V and 3 bases from J; junction bases left unmatched: 8. The CDR3 nucleotides read TGTGCCAGCAGCGGACTAGCGGGGGGGCCAGCGCACACCGGGGAGCTGTTTTTT. As protein: CASSGLAGGPAHTGELFF.

On this clonotype itself: This may be a read error: a much more frequent sequence differs by one nucleotide. V usage is TRBV7-9 and J usage is TRBJ2-4, with 7 bases aligning to TRBD2. V shed 5 bases, J shed 8 bases, and the junction held 12 bases outside the gene matches. The CDR3 spans 15 residues. Germline-derived CDR1 and CDR2 are SEHNR and FQNEAQ (reference sequence). The CDR3 nucleotides are TGTGCCAGCAGCCCGAAGGCGGGGGAGCCCGACATTCAGTACTTC. The encoded protein is CASSPKAGEPDIQYF. Together with reference TRBV7-9 and TRBJ2-4, the CDR3 gives the full variable domain: DTGVSQNPRHKITKRGQNVTFRCDPISEHNRLYWYRQTLGQGPEFLTYFQNEAQLEKSRLLSDRFSAERPKGSFSTLEIQRTEQGDSAMYLCASSPKAGEPDIQYFGAGTRLSVL.

Ten or more counts support this clonotype. The chain joins TRBV4-2 to TRBJ2-3; 8 nucleotides align to TRBD2. Germline-derived CDR1 and CDR2 are LGHNA and YNFKEQ. With V trimmed by 0 bases and J by 3 bases, 11 bases remained unmatched. CDR3 length: 18 residues. The CDR3 DNA reads as TGTGCCAGCAGCCAAGATAGGCGGACTAGCCTACAGACAGATACGCAGTATTTT. This codes for CASSQDRRTSLQTDTQYF.

This clonotype showed up just a few times. It may be a read error: a sequence one base away is much more abundant. The chain uses TRBV7-6 and TRBJ2-3; D not resolved. CDR3 size: 12 residues. Germline V CDR1 and CDR2: SGHVS, FNYEAQ. CDR3 in amino acids: CASSLLVDTRYF. The CDR3 bases are TGTGCCAGCAGCCTCCTTGTGGATACGCGGTATTTT.

On this clonotype itself: This may be a read error: a much more frequent sequence differs by one nucleotide. V gene TRBV5-6 combines with J gene TRBJ2-1; 15 bases are shared with TRBD2. The DNA end lines up better with TRBJ2-7; the J call may be wrong. Germline CDR1 reads SGHDT; CDR2 reads YYEEEE. The length of the CDR3 is 18 residues. The CDR3 sequence is CASSAGLAGGSSYNEQYF. In DNA, the CDR3 is TGTGCCAGCAGCGCGGGACTAGCGGGGGGAAGCTCCTACAATGAGCAGTACTTC.

This clonotype was picked up many times. The chain joins TRBV12-3 or TRBV12-4 to TRBJ2-7; 9 bases are a match to TRBD2. The junction had 6 bases not matched to a gene; V was cut back by 0 bases and J by 0 bases. CDR3 length: 17 amino acids. In DNA, the CDR3 is TGTGCCAGCAGTTTAGCGCGACTAGCGGCAAGCTCCTACGAGCAGTACTTC. As protein: CASSLARLAASSYEQYF.

This clonotype was picked up many times. This chain joins TRBV20-1 and TRBJ2-3; D is perhaps TRBD1 or TRBD2 (5 bases each). V lost 2 bases, J lost 1 base, and 7 bases lay in between. Germline CDR1 is DFQATT and CDR2 is SNEGSKA (reference sequence). This CDR3 has 13 amino acids. The CDR3: CSARLGGTDTQYF. DNA for the CDR3: TGCAGTGCTAGACTGGGGGGCACAGATACGCAGTATTTT.

In this sample, this clonotype turned up many times. The V call is TRBV20-1, the J call TRBJ2-5; 8 bases are a match to TRBD2. The CDR3 covers 12 residues. Losses at the gene ends were 4 bases for V and 5 bases for J; bases not matched to a gene: 3. CDR1 and CDR2 from the germline V gene are DFQATT and SNEGSKA (reference sequence). The CDR3: CSAIPGGETQYF. CDR3 in DNA: TGCAGTGCTATTCCGGGGGGGGAGACCCAGTACTTC.

The genes are TRBV7-9 and TRBJ2-3, with D maybe TRBD1 (7 bases). This CDR3 has 17 residues. V shed 5 bases and J shed 3 bases, with 21 bases lying between them. Germline CDR1 SEHNR, CDR2 FQNEAQ (reference sequence). The CDR3 loop is CASSHGGRDSSTDTQYF. CDR3 in DNA: TGTGCCAGCAGCCACGGGGGACGGGACAGTTCTACAGATACGCAGTATTTT.

The J gene is TRBJ1-2, the V gene TRBV20-1; TRBD1 aligns across 9 bases. Germline V lookup: CDR1 DFQATT, CDR2 SNEGSKA (reference sequence). V trimming: 5 bases; J trimming: 7 bases; junction bases outside the gene matches: 14. The CDR3 contains 15 residues. CDR3 sequence (DNA): TGCAGTGCTGGAGCCGGGACAGGGTTCATGCGTGGCTACACCTTC. Translated: CSAGAGTGFMRGYTF.

For this clonotype: A much larger clone lies one base from this, so it may be a read error. The chain couples TRBV5-4 to TRBJ1-1; tentatively, D is TRBD1 (5 bases). The germline V and J ends were trimmed by 3 bases and 3 bases, with 12 bases remaining between them. This CDR3 is built from 14 residues. Germline V gives CDR1 SGHNT, CDR2 YYREEE (reference sequence). The CDR3 reads CASSWSRGDTEAFF. CDR3 bases: TGTGCCAGCAGCTGGTCCCGGGGGGACACTGAAGCTTTCTTT. The complete variable domain, with remaining parts taken from reference TRBV5-4 and TRBJ1-1, reads ETGVTQSPTHLIKTRGQQVTLRCSSQSGHNTVSWYQQALGQGPQFIFQYYREEENGRGNFPPRFSGLQFPNYSSELNVNALELDDSALYLCASSWSRGDTEAFFGQGTRLTVV.

This clonotype was observed many times. The CDR3 nucleotides read TGCGCCAGCAGCTTGGCCGGGGGGGCGGTCGAGACCCAGTACTTC. This sequence encodes CASSLAGGAVETQYF. The chain recombines TRBV5-1 with TRBJ2-5, with 8 bases identical to TRBD2. Trimming cost V 0 bases and J 5 bases; bases outside gene matches: 6. Germline loops: CDR1 SGHRS, CDR2 YFSETQ. The CDR3 consists of 15 residues.